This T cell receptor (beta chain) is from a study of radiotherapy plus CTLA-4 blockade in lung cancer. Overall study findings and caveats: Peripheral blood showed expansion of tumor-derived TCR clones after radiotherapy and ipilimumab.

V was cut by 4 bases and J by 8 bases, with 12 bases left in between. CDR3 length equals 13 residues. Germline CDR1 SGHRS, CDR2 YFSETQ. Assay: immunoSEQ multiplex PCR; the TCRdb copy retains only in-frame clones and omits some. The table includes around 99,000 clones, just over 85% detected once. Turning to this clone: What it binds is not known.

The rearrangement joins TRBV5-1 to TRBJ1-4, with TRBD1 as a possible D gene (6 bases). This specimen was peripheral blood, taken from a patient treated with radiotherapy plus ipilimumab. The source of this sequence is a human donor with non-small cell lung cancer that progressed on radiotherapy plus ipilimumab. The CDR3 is CASSGQTGEKLFF. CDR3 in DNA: TGCGCCAGCAGCGGGCAGACAGGAGAAAAACTGTTTTTT.